The clone carrying this T cell receptor beta chain occurred a few times. Its target is not known. The data were taken from a study of regulatory T cells in long-lasting Graves disease. Findings of the study overall: More public clonotypes were shared by persistent patients (2,741) than by new patients (roughly 870).

Specified time point: persistent/refractory GD, antithyroid drugs over 5 years with positive TRAb. Following extraction of RNA from PBMCs, that RNA was used to make the TCR library. The ends lost 6 bases at V and 3 bases at J; junction bases unmatched: 3. The CDR3 runs to 14 residues. Germline V lookup: CDR1 MNHEY, CDR2 SMNVEV (reference sequence). For TCR beta, libraries came from iRepertoire HTBI primers and Arm-PCR of CDR3 regions. TCRdb used MiXCR to reprocess the multiplex PCR reads, holding one entry per CDR3 protein. Among about 400,000 distinct CDR3 sequences listed, less than 25% were seen once.

The chain recombines TRBV27 with TRBJ2-3, with 10 bases fitting TRBD1. The sequences come from peripheral blood mononuclear cells (PBMCs), collected when the disease was refractory, from a patient treated with antithyroid drugs. This TCR was sampled from a female donor with Graves disease. The CDR3 DNA is TGTGCCAGCAGACGGACAGGGGGTACAGATACGCAGTATTTT. Amino acids: CASRRTGGTDTQYF.